This entry is about one T cell receptor beta chain. What antigen it recognizes has not been identified. Base-call qualities are not available, and no considerably larger clone is one nucleotide away. This entry belongs to a study of beta chain features in type 1 diabetes (dated by TCRdb to about 2018). Concerning the study at large: Mean age, gender distribution, total cell number and subset yield did not differ between patients and healthy donors. Across all samples, almost 110 million sorted cells were examined, and cell number per subset correlated strongly with RNA yield. The study compared TCRB repertoires of sorted circulating CD4+ T cell subsets between recently diagnosed type 1 diabetes patients and matched healthy donors. Regulatory and stem cell-like memory subsets were obtained from only 8 patients and roughly eight healthy donors, while naive and central memory subsets were obtained from all 28 donors. Overall study outcomes, separate from this receptor: Naive, central memory and regulatory TCRB repertoires appeared to be more similar among patients than among healthy donors. PCR may preferentially amplify shorter templates, but because patient and control samples were amplified and corrected together, any resulting skew would affect both groups equally. At VDJ recombination sites, type 1 diabetes patients had fewer insertions and more deleted nucleotides, which implies abnormalities in thymic rearrangement. Because cDNA rather than genomic DNA was sequenced, highly expressing activated cells could have been over-represented, although no difference in activation and CD3 levels was found between groups. In all four CD4+ subsets, TCRB CDR3 length was moderately but significantly shorter in type 1 diabetes patients. Because the HLA sub-analyses included only small numbers of individuals, any influence of HLA type on TCRB rearrangement was left unresolved.

The CDR3, from cysteine to phenylalanine, totals 18 residues. The only DNA kept is the CDR3, 54 bases in frame from the first base. The High Capacity cDNA Reverse Transcription Kit was used to reverse transcribe all of the isolated RNA, meaning that expressed TCRB transcripts were what got sequenced. Naive, central memory and regulatory T cell samples underwent deep immunoSEQ sequencing, averaging approximately 3.3 million total reads per sample. Sorted cells were lysed in RLT buffer, and RNA was extracted using DNase-treated RNeasy Micro or Mini kits according to cell number. Each cell subset was processed on its own to prevent cross-contamination, while patient and healthy donor samples were processed together. Using the immunoSEQ multiplex PCR, TCRB sequences were amplified from cDNA into 87-bp fragments spanning the CDR3 region. Sequencing of the amplicons was performed on the Illumina HiSeq platform. The paper's data handling went like this. Synthetic template baselines were used to correct PCR bias computationally, reads within Hamming distance 2 were collapsed, and singletons that could not be merged were discarded. Reads were aligned against IMGT so that V, D and J genes, CDR3 length and insertions or deletions at six rearrangement sites could be assigned. Within each subset, clonotype counts were normalized to sorted cell number, and only after that were true diversity and Gini coefficients computed with the tcR R package. Repertoire sharing was quantified using the overlap coefficient calculated on TCRB nucleotide sequences. TCRdb re-hosts the immuneACCESS table, in-frame sequences only. Its copies lack some clones; in the studies checked, an unresolved V gene accounts for under half of them, and the cause for the rest is not known. V and J calls and clone size are those listed in that table; D and trimming were worked out from the DNA. Here the sample has some 160,000 clones; 8% to 9.5% occur a single time. In total, the top ten clones hold approximately 0.56% of the sample.

From each donor, a single peripheral blood sample of about 110 mL on average was drawn into heparinised tubes. A BD FACSAria II was used to sort naive, central memory, regulatory and stem cell-like memory CD4+ T cells with a panel that included CD45RO, CCR7, CD25, CD127, CD95 and CD27. All sorted populations exceeded 95% purity. PBMCs were isolated immediately by Lymphoprep density gradient centrifugation and stained directly without culture. So that batch effects would be minimized, each experiment stained and sorted samples in pairs, pairing one healthy donor with one patient. This TCR was recovered from a woman aged 18 to 35 with type 1 diabetes. The sequencing input was central memory CD4+ T cells from blood. The chain joins TRBV21-1 to TRBJ1-5. TRBV21-1 is tagged as a pseudogene. The nucleotide sequence reads TGTGCCAGCAGCAAAGAGGACCCCGAGGGTTGTGAGGGTCAGCCCCAGCATTTT. Translated, this gives CASSKEDPEGCEGQPQHF.